A selection of T cell receptor beta chains follows, all from one sample in a study of blood T cells in healthy people across ages. Each CDR3 protein is one row after TCRdb ran MiXCR on the 5' RACE reads. This table has roughly 800,000 distinct CDR3 sequences, around 25% appearing once. Another study also made use of these data, one on T cells of mothers and their children.

Material for sequencing was blood. These receptors all come from a boy under 18 in good health. The CDR3 runs from the conserved cysteine through the conserved F or W. Each record gives: J gene, clone size, V gene, D gene, CDR3 DNA, CDR3 protein. D genes are given only for firm matches. For some rows the clone size is stated as once, few or many, or as a class when expanded; others skip it.

TRBJ1-4 | - | TRBV2 | - | TGTGCCAGCAGTGAAACGTCCGGCAGAATAGAAAAACTGTTTTTT | CASSETSGRIEKLFF
TRBJ2-7 | few | TRBV5-4 | - | TGTGCCAGCAGCTCTCCAGGGTTATCGCCCGAGCAGTACTTC | CASSSPGLSPEQYF
TRBJ2-7 | - | TRBV20-1 | TRBD2 | TGCAGTGCCAACGGGGCTAGCGGCGACCACTCGCAGTACTTC | CSANGASGDHSQYF
TRBJ2-3 | - | TRBV3-1 | - | TGTGCCAGCAGCCAAGAGGACCTTGTACTGGATACGCAGTATTTT | CASSQEDLVLDTQYF
TRBJ2-5 | - | TRBV7-2 | - | TGTGCCAGCAGCTTAGTTCCAGAGGGAGCGACCCAGTACTTC | CASSLVPEGATQYF
TRBJ2-3 | - | TRBV12-3/TRBV12-4 | TRBD1 | TGTGCCAGCAGTTTAGAGGACAGGACAGGGGGCCCAGATACGCAGTATTTT | CASSLEDRTGGPDTQYF
TRBJ2-6 | - | TRBV28 | - | TGTGCCAGCAGTTCAGGGGAGGGAGGGGCCAACGTCCTGACTTTC | CASSSGEGGANVLTF
TRBJ2-3 | few | TRBV7-9 | - | TGTGCCAGCAGCCCAGATGAGCCAGACCCAGATACGCAGTATTTT | CASSPDEPDPDTQYF
TRBJ1-5 | many | TRBV12-3/TRBV12-4 | - | TGTGCCAGCACCCTCGGACGGGCTAGCAATCAGCCCCAGCATTTT | CASTLGRASNQPQHF
TRBJ1-1 | - | TRBV7-9 | - | TGTGCCAGCAGCAATCTGACACTGAACACTGAAGCTTTCTTT | CASSNLTLNTEAFF
TRBJ1-2 | - | TRBV4-3 | - | TGCGCCAGCAGCCTCACCCAGGGAGATGGCTACACCTTC | CASSLTQGDGYTF
TRBJ2-7 | - | TRBV20-1 | - | TGCAGTGCTAGAGATTCTTTGGGGGGGCTCTCGACTAACTACGAGCAGTACTTC | CSARDSLGGLSTNYEQYF
TRBJ2-5 | few | TRBV4-2 | - | TGTGCCAGCAGCCAGGATGAAGAGACCCAGTACTTC | CASSQDEETQYF
TRBJ2-1 | few | TRBV9 | TRBD2 | TGTGCCAGCAGCGTAGAACTAGCGCTAGTCAATGAGCAGTTCTTC | CASSVELALVNEQFF
TRBJ2-1 | - | TRBV3-1 | TRBD2 | TGTGCCAGCAGCCAAGGATCGGGGAGGGAGTTCTTC | CASSQGSGREFF
TRBJ1-2 | few | TRBV7-8 | - | TGTGCCAGCAGCCAGGAGGACAGAGGCTACGCCTTC | CASSQEDRGYAF
TRBJ1-1 | - | TRBV5-5 | - | TGTGCCAGCAGCTTGGCCAACATCGGGGATAGAAAGAGCGCTGAAGCTTTCTTT | CASSLANIGDRKSAEAFF
TRBJ2-3 | few | TRBV7-9 | TRBD1 | TGTGCCAGCAGCTTACGACAGGGGGTTAGCACAGATACGCAGTATTTT | CASSLRQGVSTDTQYF
TRBJ2-3 | - | TRBV2 | TRBD2 | TGTGCCAGCCAAGCTTCCATAGCGGGGGGCACAGATACGCAGTATTTT | CASQASIAGGTDTQYF
TRBJ2-5 | few | TRBV27 | TRBD1 | TGTGCCAGCAGTCAGGGGGTTTCCCAAGAGACCCAGTACTTC | CASSQGVSQETQYF
TRBJ2-7 | once | TRBV29-1 | - | TGCAGCGTTGAGGGGCAGGGGGGAGACGAGCAGTACTTC | CSVEGQGGDEQYF
TRBJ2-5 | - | TRBV12-5 | - | TGTGCTAGTGGTTTGAGGGGTGAGACCCAGTACTTC | CASGLRGETQYF
TRBJ2-7 | - | TRBV7-9 | - | TGTGCCAGCAGCCCGGACTGGGGCGAGCAGTACTTC | CASSPDWGEQYF
TRBJ1-1 | few | TRBV28 | - | TGTGCCAGCAGTTTAAGGGGAGCAGCTGAAGCTTTCTTT | CASSLRGAAEAFF
TRBJ2-1 | few | TRBV28 | TRBD2 | TGTGCCAGCAGTCCTTCCTCCGGGACTAGCGGGAGGGGGAACTACAATGAGCAGTTCTTC | CASSPSSGTSGRGNYNEQFF
TRBJ2-3 | - | TRBV20-1 | - | TGCGTAGGAGGGGGTTCAGATGCGCAGTATTTT | CVGGGSDAQYF
TRBJ2-3 | few | TRBV4-1 | TRBD2 | TGCGCCAGCAGCCAATGGCAGCGGGAGGCGGCAGATACGCAGTATTTT | CASSQWQREAADTQYF
TRBJ2-7 | - | TRBV6-1 | TRBD1 | TGTGCCAGCATCGCCGGGACAGGGGTGGACGAGCAGTACTTC | CASIAGTGVDEQYF
TRBJ2-3 | - | TRBV12-3/TRBV12-4 | TRBD2 | TGTGCCAGCAGTTTATATCGGCTAGCGGGAGGTACAGATACGCAGTATTTT | CASSLYRLAGGTDTQYF
TRBJ1-5 | - | TRBV24-1 | TRBD1 | TGTGCCACCAGTGATTTACAGGGGGGCAATCAGCCCCAGCATTTT | CATSDLQGGNQPQHF
TRBJ2-7 | - | TRBV3-1 | TRBD1 | TGTGCCAGCAGCCAATGGGACAGGCGAACGGGCTACGAGCAGTACTTC | CASSQWDRRTGYEQYF
TRBJ2-3 | few | TRBV20-1 | - | TGCAGTGCTAGAGATCCTAGGGGCACAGATACGCAGTATTTT | CSARDPRGTDTQYF
TRBJ2-5 | - | TRBV19 | TRBD2 | TGTGCCAGTAGTATGCAGCGGGGTCTTCTGGAGACCCAGTACTTC | CASSMQRGLLETQYF
TRBJ2-7 | - | TRBV4-3 | - | TGCGCCAGCAGCCAAAGCTCCCATTTAGCGGCCTCCTACGAGCAGTACTTC | CASSQSSHLAASYEQYF
TRBJ2-5 | few | TRBV18 | - | TGTGCCAGCTCACCTACGCCAAAGGGACGGGCGGAAGAGACCCAGTACTTC | CASSPTPKGRAEETQYF
TRBJ1-3 | - | TRBV7-3 | - | TGTGCCAGCAGCTTAGATGGTCACTCTGGAAACACCATATATTTT | CASSLDGHSGNTIYF